A selection of T cell receptor beta chains follows, all from one sample in a study of molecular identifiers for immune sequencing clone quantification. TCRdb re-called the PCR reads with MiXCR, one entry per CDR3 protein. The data show about 510,000 distinct CDR3 sequences, about a fifth seen once. Sequencing input: naive CD8+ T cells from blood, with Jurkat cell RNA spiked in. Every receptor here comes from a human donor in good health. Some libraries in this study had Jurkat cell RNA spiked in. Both conserved end residues are part of each CDR3. The size field is filled for only some rows; it gives once, few, many or a size class.

TRBV9	TRBJ2-2	few	CASSVDFTGELFF
TRBV6-5	TRBJ1-4	few	CASSYGQGAGEKLFF
TRBV7-9	TRBJ1-6	few	CAGGAAGYNSPLHF
TRBV5-1	TRBJ2-7	many	CASSPPLTYEQYF
TRBV6-2/TRBV6-3	TRBJ2-7	-	CASSYLGLAYEQYF
TRBV7-9	TRBJ1-2	-	CASSSGGRNGYTF
TRBV7-6	TRBJ2-4	many	CASTPGGAKNIQYF
TRBV27	TRBJ2-7	-	CASSLDRGNEQYF
TRBV15	TRBJ2-7	-	CATSRELAGPPYEQYF
TRBV20-1	TRBJ1-4	-	CSAYRGGGKLFF
TRBV12-3/TRBV12-4	TRBJ2-7	many	CASSSGGPEQYF
TRBV4-1	TRBJ2-7	-	CASGPRGGPYTSYEQYF
TRBV3-1	TRBJ2-4	few	CASSPFQTGRIAKNIQYF
TRBV15	TRBJ1-3	many	CATSSRGHGNTIYF
TRBV23-1	TRBJ2-2	many	CAKGQGANTGELFF
TRBV7-6	TRBJ2-3	-	CASSKSAGTTDTQYF
TRBV12-5	TRBJ2-5	-	CASGFQGAGGETQYF
TRBV28	TRBJ2-7	-	CASSSDTQSSYEQYF
TRBV29-1	TRBJ2-2	many	CSASDRVSTGELFF
TRBV15	TRBJ1-1	-	CATSRDRDRNTEAFF
TRBV7-9	TRBJ1-1	-	CASSFIPNTEAFF
TRBV7-2	TRBJ2-3	many	CASRINGRVYTDTQYF
TRBV5-6	TRBJ1-5	-	CASSRTPTPSQPQHF
TRBV6-5	TRBJ1-1	-	CASITAGWWGTEAFF
TRBV2	TRBJ2-5	few	CASSEAWTTQETQYF
TRBV25-1	TRBJ2-3	-	CASSEDNYTDTQYF
TRBV12-3/TRBV12-4	TRBJ2-1	once	CASSLGPYSEQFF
TRBV29-1	TRBJ1-2	many	CSVDSGGWYGYTF
TRBV20-1	TRBJ2-5	many	CSARVWGSDGLETQYF
TRBV7-3	TRBJ2-2	few	CASSPNPWDRANTGELFF
TRBV5-4	TRBJ2-5	many	CASSLEAQETQYF
TRBV4-1	TRBJ2-7	-	CASSLTTTGGFFYEQYF
TRBV12-3/TRBV12-4	TRBJ2-5	-	CASSSTRMGYLEETQYF
TRBV7-6	TRBJ2-5	few	CASSLDRASGPQETQYF
TRBV7-6	TRBJ1-1	many	CASSLGAQTEAFF
TRBV2	TRBJ2-2	-	CASTEPTKNTGELLF
TRBV2	TRBJ1-5	-	CASRDHRTSNQPQHF
TRBV19	TRBJ2-3	few	CASTTAGTDTQYF
TRBV5-1	TRBJ2-7	-	CASSLSSDSYEQYF
TRBV28	TRBJ2-7	many	CASSPEVAVSYEQYF
TRBV12-3/TRBV12-4	TRBJ2-3	many	CASRQVGSTDTQYF
TRBV9	TRBJ2-6	few	CASSVDGGAGANVLTF
TRBV7-9	TRBJ2-1	-	CASSFEGGPGNEQFF
TRBV7-6	TRBJ2-3	many	CASSLEGQTDTQYF
TRBV10-2	TRBJ2-3	many	CASKESGGATDTQYF
TRBV29-1	TRBJ1-2	-	CSVEDWQGDGYTF
TRBV3-1	TRBJ2-2	-	CASSPPPGRIPTTGELFF
TRBV7-6	TRBJ2-7	-	CASSSSDEQYF
TRBV2	TRBJ1-1	-	CASSGTGGGAENKNTEAFF
TRBV6-2/TRBV6-3	TRBJ2-2	-	CASSPFPGREDTGELFF
TRBV6-1	TRBJ1-1	-	CASSEGWLPEDFF
TRBV25-1	TRBJ2-7	many	CASSVTTGDRFIF
TRBV14	TRBJ2-7	-	CASSQRLAGVFYEQYF
TRBV20-1	TRBJ2-7	-	CSVTSGFSYEQYF
TRBV3-1	TRBJ2-4	few	CASSQSHAGGQVIQYF
TRBV5-5	TRBJ2-3	many	CASSPWLAAPLDTQYF
TRBV6-5	TRBJ2-7	-	CTSSLPDRVYEQYF